What follows describes a single T cell receptor (beta chain). Measured with immunoSEQ multiplex PCR; TCRdb has only the in-frame clones, and not every one. Seen here are a few hundred thousand clones, 60% to 80% observed once, and the top ten hold around 6.5%. The data stem from a study of cytotoxic CD8 clonotypes in ibrutinib-treated CLL. Study-level information: After a median roughly twelve months on treatment (6 to 36), response samples were drawn.

CDR3 size: 14 residues. After removal of 0 bases from V and 7 bases from J, the junction contained 5 bases not matched to a gene. Germline lookup yields CDR1 LGHNA and CDR2 YNFKEQ. The chain joins TRBV4-2 to TRBJ1-2, with TRBD1 matching over 7 bases. This TCR came from a human donor with chronic lymphocytic leukemia. Specimen: PBMCs, collected after 36 months of ibrutinib treatment. The CDR3 sequence: CASSQEEGAFGYTF. The DNA for the CDR3 is TGTGCCAGCAGCCAAGAGGAGGGGGCATTTGGCTACACCTTC.